The 29 T cell receptor beta chains listed next were all sequenced from one sample in a study of cytomegalovirus exposure and HLA in healthy donors. The table came from immunoSEQ multiplex PCR; TCRdb's copy has only in-frame clones and leaves some out. The table includes over 150,000 clones, 75% to 90% detected once. The sample comprised PBMCs. These receptors originate from a man between 18 and 29 years old in good health and CMV-seropositive.

J is TRBJ2-7 and V is TRBV23-1, with 7 nucleotides matching TRBD1. TRBV23-1 is placed among ORFs of uncertain function. V was clipped by 2 bases and J by 7 bases; unmatched bases: 14. This CDR3 is 16 amino acids long. CDR3 loop: CASSQVPGGRGREQYF. The CDR3 DNA reads as TGCGCCAGCAGTCAAGTCCCGGGTGGCAGGGGGAGAGAGCAGTACTTC.

The chain has TRBV14 and TRBJ2-7, with 8 bases matching TRBD1. Unmatched junction bases numbered 8, after V lost 4 bases and J lost 0 bases. The CDR3 is 16 residues long. Looked up from germline, CDR1 is SGHDN and CDR2 is FVKESK. The CDR3 nucleotides are TGTGCCAGCAGCCCCCGGGACAGGCCAACCTCCTACGAGCAGTACTTC. Translated, it gives CASSPRDRPTSYEQYF.

The V gene is TRBV6-4, the J gene TRBJ1-2, with 9 bases aligning to TRBD1. Losses at the gene ends were 2 bases for V and 7 bases for J; bases not matched to a gene: 2. The CDR3 totals 13 residues. The germline V gene encodes CDR1 MRHNA and CDR2 SNTAGT. The CDR3 region is CASSDNRGLGYTF. The CDR3 DNA is TGTGCCAGCAGTGACAACAGGGGGCTTGGCTACACCTTC.

The J gene is TRBJ2-5, the V gene TRBV7-2, with 11 positions matching TRBD2. The V and J ends lost 6 bases and 5 bases, in that order; junction bases with no gene match: 8. There are 15 residues in the CDR3. The germline V gene has CDR1 SGHTA and CDR2 FQGNSA. In DNA form, the CDR3 reads TGTGCCAGCAGACTTAGCGGGGGGGCCAGGGAGACCCAGTACTTC. Protein product: CASRLSGGARETQYF.

This chain uses TRBV19 with TRBJ2-7; 8 positions match TRBD1. The J segment lost 0 bases and the V segment lost 5 bases, leaving 9 bases of the junction unmatched. CDR3 length: 16 residues. Germline V gene lookup returns CDR1 LNHDA and CDR2 SQIVND (reference sequence). CDR3 residues: CASSSRGGTGSYEQYF. CDR3 DNA: TGTGCCAGTAGTTCCAGAGGCGGGACAGGCTCCTACGAGCAGTACTTC.

The chain has TRBV10-3 and TRBJ1-5, with 7 bases that match TRBD1. CDR1 ENHRY and CDR2 SYGVKD come from the germline V gene. This CDR3 spans 17 amino acids. J gave up 0 bases and V 2 bases, and 7 bases lay outside the gene matches. Written as DNA, the CDR3 is TGTGCCATCAGTGAGAGTGACAGGGTTTATAGCAATCAGCCCCAGCATTTT. This translates into CAISESDRVYSNQPQHF.

The CDR3 sequence: CATSGQGAEAFF. DNA for the CDR3: TGTGCCACCAGCGGACAGGGTGCTGAAGCTTTCTTT. This chain uses TRBV15 with TRBJ1-1, with 8 bases lining up with TRBD1. Germline CDR1 and CDR2: LNHNV and YYDKDF (reference sequence). There are 12 residues in the CDR3. V gave up 5 bases and J gave up 6 bases; unmatched junction bases: 2.

J is TRBJ1-3 and V is TRBV27, with 7 bases fitting TRBD1. The ends lost 6 bases at V and 0 bases at J; junction bases unmatched: 2. Germline lookup yields CDR1 MNHEY and CDR2 SMNVEV (reference sequence). The CDR3 is made up of 14 amino acids. CDR3 nucleotide sequence: TGTGCCAGCAGGGACAGGTTCTCTGGAAACACCATATATTTT. It is translated as CASRDRFSGNTIYF.

The CDR3 DNA sequence: TGTGCCAGCAGTGCGGCCTTATCTAGTGGCTACACCTTC. Protein: CASSAALSSGYTF. This chain connects TRBV25-1 to TRBJ1-2; D not resolved. Trimming pared 4 bases from V and 7 bases from J, leaving 13 bases between. CDR3 size: 13 residues. CDR1 is MGHDK, CDR2 SYGVNS, per germline.

The V gene is TRBV9, the J gene TRBJ2-1, with D maybe TRBD2 (5 bases). Germline V gene sequence: CDR1 SGDLS, CDR2 YYNGEE. This CDR3 comprises 13 residues. V was shortened by 4 bases and J by 6 bases, with 11 bases between the two germline ends. The CDR3 loop reads CASSPQRSNEQFF. DNA for the CDR3: TGTGCCAGCAGCCCCCAGCGGAGCAATGAGCAGTTCTTC.

This clone was recorded only once. The CDR3 DNA is TGTGCCTGGAGTGTGGGGGGTTACACTGAAGCTTTCTTT. The encoded protein is CAWSVGGYTEAFF. The chain employs TRBV30 and TRBJ1-1; TRBD1 is a possible D gene (5 bases). CDR3 length equals 13 residues. V shed 0 bases and J shed 3 bases, with 8 bases lying between them. The germline CDR1 and CDR2 sequences are GTSNPN and SVGIG (reference sequence).

Here the CDR3 DNA reads TGTGCCAGCAGTTTGGGGGGGCTCGGCACAGATACGCAGTATTTT. Its protein product is CASSLGGLGTDTQYF. This chain uses TRBV27 with TRBJ2-3, with D perhaps matching TRBD2 (7 bases). This CDR3 comprises 15 residues. Trimming took 3 bases from V and 1 from J, leaving 11 bases between them. The germline CDR1 and CDR2 sequences are MNHEY and SMNVEV (reference sequence).

Only a few counts were recorded for this clone. The chain is built from TRBV5-1 and TRBJ2-1; 13 bases line up with TRBD2. Trimming at V came to 3 bases and at J to 11 bases, leaving 8 bases not matched to a gene. The germline V gene encodes CDR1 SGHRS and CDR2 YFSETQ. The CDR3 has 15 amino acids. CDR3 in DNA: TGCGCCAGCAGCTCCAACTTGGGACTAGCGGGGCAGCAGTTCTTC. It translates to CASSSNLGLAGQQFF.

This chain joins TRBV27 and TRBJ1-3, with a weak D call TRBD1 (5 bases). The CDR3 has 14 residues. V gave up 2 bases and J gave up 2 bases, with 7 bases separating them. Germline CDR1 is MNHEY and CDR2 is SMNVEV (reference sequence). The CDR3 reads CASSLGGAGNTIYF. The CDR3 nucleotides are TGTGCCAGCAGTTTAGGGGGGGCTGGAAACACCATATATTTT.

In this sample, this clone turned up once. The chain has TRBV6-4 and TRBJ2-3, with TRBD2 matching over 7 bases. The V segment lost 3 bases and the J segment 3 bases; nucleotides outside the gene matches: 0. The CDR3 loop spans 13 amino acids. Germline assignment: CDR1 MRHNA and CDR2 SNTAGT. The CDR3 bases are TGTGCCAGCAGTGAGCGGGAGACAGATACGCAGTATTTT. Its translation: CASSERETDTQYF.

This chain connects TRBV4-3 to TRBJ1-6; the D gene is possibly TRBD1 (6 bases). The CDR3 has 15 residues. Germline V CDR1 and CDR2: LGHNA, YSLEER. V lost 1 base and J 5 bases, leaving 9 bases between the germline ends. The CDR3 here is CASSQGTVNNSPLHF. The DNA for the CDR3 is TGCGCCAGCAGCCAAGGGACAGTTAATAATTCACCCCTCCACTTT.

This clone was observed a handful of times. In DNA, the CDR3 is TGTGCCACCAGCAGAGAAGCGGACGCAAACACCTTC. Encoded protein: CATSREADANTF. This chain links TRBV15 with TRBJ1-2; D unclear. Germline V gives CDR1 LNHNV, CDR2 YYDKDF (reference sequence). CDR3 size: 12 residues. Trimming removed 0 bases at V and 12 bases at J, with 11 bases between.

The CDR3 nucleotides read TGTGCCAGTAGTATCGCCGGGACAGGGGCCTACGAGCAGTACTTC. Its translation is CASSIAGTGAYEQYF. The chain couples TRBV19 to TRBJ2-7; 10 bases fit TRBD1. With 3 bases clipped from V and 2 bases from J, the junction kept 4 bases outside the gene matches. The germline gives CDR1 LNHDA, CDR2 SQIVND (reference sequence). The CDR3 is made up of 15 amino acids. The full variable domain, rest sourced from reference TRBV19 and TRBJ2-7, is DGGITQSPKYLFRKEGQNVTLSCEQNLNHDAMYWYRQDPGQGLRLIYYSQIVNDFQKGDIAEGYSVSREKKESFPLTVTSAQKNPTAFYLCASSIAGTGAYEQYFGPGTRLTVT.

The chain recombines TRBV6-5 with TRBJ2-1; a weak D match, TRBD1 (6 bases). The V end was cut by 10 bases, the J end by 0 bases, with 13 bases between. This CDR3 spans 14 amino acids. Per the germline V gene, CDR1 is MNHEY and CDR2 is SVGAGI. DNA of the CDR3: TGTGCCACCCGTAGGGGGAACTCCTACAATGAGCAGTTCTTC. It encodes CATRRGNSYNEQFF.

The chain recombines TRBV5-5 with TRBJ2-7, with 10 bases identical to TRBD2. Per the germline V gene, CDR1 is SGHKS and CDR2 is YYEKEE (reference sequence). CDR3 size: 14 residues. Unmatched junction bases numbered 4, after V lost 2 bases and J lost 5 bases. The CDR3: CASSFLAGVDEQYF. DNA for the CDR3: TGTGCCAGCAGCTTTCTAGCGGGAGTCGACGAGCAGTACTTC.

CDR3 sequence: CSVVGGSTDTQYF. For the CDR3, the DNA is TGCAGCGTTGTTGGGGGGAGCACAGATACGCAGTATTTT. The rearrangement uses TRBV29-1 and TRBJ2-3, with a possible D match to TRBD2 (6 bases). The V end lost 4 bases, the J end lost 0 bases, and 8 bases lay between the germline ends. Germline assignment: CDR1 SQVTM and CDR2 ANQGSEA. This CDR3 comprises 13 residues.

This chain uses TRBV6-1 with TRBJ1-6; weak D call: TRBD1 (6 bases). Germline-derived CDR1 and CDR2 are MNHNS and SASEGT. V lost 6 bases and J lost 9, with 9 bases in between. The CDR3 contains 12 residues. The CDR3: CASRDSASPLHF. The DNA of the CDR3 is TGTGCCAGCAGGGACAGTGCTTCACCCCTCCACTTT.

This chain joins TRBV7-7 and TRBJ2-5, with 9 bases identical to TRBD1. Trimming removed 5 bases from V and 5 bases from J; junction bases left unmatched: 9. The CDR3 totals 15 residues. Germline V gives CDR1 SSHAT, CDR2 FNYEAQ (reference sequence). CDR3 sequence: CASSPLGQGSETQYF. The CDR3 nucleotides are TGTGCCAGCAGCCCTTTGGGACAGGGAAGCGAGACCCAGTACTTC.

This chain connects TRBV6-5 to TRBJ2-3; D not certain. The CDR3 has 11 residues. Germline V gene sequence: CDR1 MNHEY, CDR2 SVGAGI. Trimming stripped 6 bases from V and 4 bases from J, with 5 bases between. CDR3 in amino acids: CASRYSDTQYF. CDR3 nucleotide sequence: TGTGCCAGCAGGTATTCAGATACGCAGTATTTT.

V gene TRBV15 combines with J gene TRBJ2-3; D unclear. V lost 1 base, J lost 0 bases, and 8 bases lay in between. Germline loops: CDR1 LNHNV, CDR2 YYDKDF (reference sequence). The CDR3 loop spans 15 amino acids. The CDR3 DNA follows: TGTGCCACCAGCAGAGTTACCGGGAGCACAGATACGCAGTATTTT. Its protein is CATSRVTGSTDTQYF.

The chain carries TRBV19 and TRBJ2-1; TRBD2 matches at 10 bases. Losses at the gene ends were 3 bases for V and 7 bases for J; bases not matched to a gene: 6. CDR1 is LNHDA, CDR2 SQIVND, per germline (reference sequence). The CDR3 consists of 15 residues. The CDR3 loop is CASSMASGSGNEQFF. CDR3 in DNA: TGTGCCAGTAGTATGGCTAGCGGGAGTGGAAATGAGCAGTTCTTC.

The rearrangement uses TRBV5-4 and TRBJ1-2, with D uncertain. Trimming stripped 0 bases from V and 2 bases from J, with 5 bases between. The CDR3 has 13 amino acids. The germline CDR1 and CDR2 sequences are SGHNT and YYREEE (reference sequence). DNA for the CDR3: TGTGCCAGCAGCTTGGACAGCAACTATGGCTACACCTTC. Encoded protein: CASSLDSNYGYTF.

The CDR3, as DNA: TGTGCCACCGGTATAGCGGGGGCCCACGGGGAGACCCAGTACTTC. As protein: CATGIAGAHGETQYF. The V and J genes are TRBV2 and TRBJ2-5, with 9 bases fitting TRBD2. CDR1 SNHLY and CDR2 FYNNEI come from the germline V gene. V was clipped by 10 bases and J by 5 bases; unmatched bases: 14. The CDR3 is 15 residues long.

CDR3: CASSIRVAYEQYF. The CDR3 coding sequence is TGTGCCAGTAGTATCCGGGTCGCCTACGAGCAGTACTTC. The gene calls are TRBV19 and TRBJ2-7; D uncertain. CDR1 and CDR2 from the germline V gene are LNHDA and SQIVND (reference sequence). The CDR3 extends over 13 amino acids. Trimming shortened V by 3 bases and J by 2 bases, and 8 bases separated the two germline ends.